This T cell receptor (beta chain) was retrieved from a study of OX40 agonist ivuxolimab in advanced cancers. TCRdb's table, derived via immunoSEQ multiplex PCR, lists solely in-frame clones and lacks some. Of over 80,000 clones in the sample, approximately 90% were seen once. The material was CD4+ or CD8+ T cells sorted from blood, obtained in a trial of the OX40 agonist ivuxolimab. The receptor was isolated from an adult with an advanced solid tumor such as melanoma, head and neck, liver or kidney cancer.

The CDR3 loop is CASRTVSAVSYEKLFF. The CDR3 region has the DNA TGTGCCAGTAGGACAGTCTCGGCCGTCTCGTATGAAAAACTGTTTTTT. The chain employs TRBV28 and TRBJ1-4; D is possibly TRBD1 (6 bases). Germline V gene lookup returns CDR1 MDHEN and CDR2 SYDVKM. Trimming pared 9 bases from V and 6 bases from J, leaving 23 bases between. This CDR3 comprises 16 residues.